One T cell receptor beta chain is described in this entry. Its antigen is still unknown. The germline V and J ends were trimmed by 2 bases and 4 bases, with 3 bases remaining between them. CDR3 size: 11 residues. Germline assignment: CDR1 SGHTA and CDR2 FQGNSA. The sample comes from a study of CD8 T cell repertoires and HIV-1 epitope variants. Using immunoSEQ multiplex PCR, the repertoire was profiled, and TCRdb retains in-frame clones only, with some absent. This table has about 6,000 clones, 60% to 80% appearing once. Findings and caveats of the study: Under 10 TCR beta clonotypes were antigen-specific, 5 to 7 apparently recognizing autologous or escape variants.

The genes are TRBV7-2 and TRBJ2-7; D remains unclear. Source material: cultured CD8+ T cells derived from PBMCs. This TCR was recovered from a male donor with HIV. Here the CDR3 reads CASSLRYEQYF. As DNA, the CDR3 is TGTGCCAGCAGCTTAAGGTACGAGCAGTACTTC. The full variable domain, completed using reference TRBV7-2 and TRBJ2-7, is GAGVSQSPSNKVTEKGKDVELRCDPISGHTALYWYRQSLGQGLEFLIYFQGNSAPDKSGLPSDRFSAERTGGSVSTLTIQRTQQEDSAVYLCASSLRYEQYFGPGTRLTVT.